Included here is one T cell receptor beta chain sequence, with context. This sample is part of a study of technical replicates of blood from four donors. The CDR3 runs to 14 residues. V lost 4 bases, J lost 4 bases, and 9 bases stayed unmatched. Germline V gene lookup returns CDR1 GTSNPN and CDR2 SVGIG (reference sequence). The table came from immunoSEQ multiplex PCR; TCRdb's copy has only in-frame clones and leaves some out. The data show 75,000 to 100,000 clones, just under 95% seen once. Source material: T cells isolated from PBMCs. This receptor was taken from a human donor in good health. This sequence joins TRBV30 and TRBJ2-7; TRBD1 agrees at 8 bases. The CDR3 sequence: CAWTPGGDYYEQYF. For the CDR3, the DNA is TGTGCCTGGACTCCAGGGGGCGATTATTACGAGCAGTACTTC. Full variable domain (rest looked up from reference TRBV30 and TRBJ2-7): SQTIHQWPATLVQPVGSPLSLECTVEGTSNPNLYWYRQAAGRGLQLLFYSVGIGQISSEVPQNLSASRPQDRQFILSSKKLLLSDSGFYLCAWTPGGDYYEQYFGPGTRLTVT.